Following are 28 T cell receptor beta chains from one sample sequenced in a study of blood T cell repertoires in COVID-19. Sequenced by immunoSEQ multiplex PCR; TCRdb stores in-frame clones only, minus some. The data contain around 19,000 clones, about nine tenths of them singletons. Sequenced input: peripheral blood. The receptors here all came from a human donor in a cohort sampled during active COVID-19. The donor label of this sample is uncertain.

CDR3 region: CASSLVRVGRNEQFF. CDR3 nucleotide sequence: TGTGCCAGCAGCTTAGTGAGGGTAGGTAGAAATGAGCAGTTCTTC. This chain connects TRBV11-2 to TRBJ2-1, with a weak D call TRBD2 (5 bases). Germline V lookup: CDR1 SGHAT, CDR2 FQNNGV. V was trimmed by 1 base and J by 7 bases, leaving 14 bases between them. The CDR3 is 15 amino acids. Variable domain in full (rest from reference TRBV11-2 and TRBJ2-1): EAGVAQSPRYKIIEKRQSVAFWCNPISGHATLYWYQQILGQGPKLLIQFQNNGVVDDSQLPKDRFSAERLKGVDSTLKIQPAKLEDSAVYLCASSLVRVGRNEQFFGPGTRLTVL.

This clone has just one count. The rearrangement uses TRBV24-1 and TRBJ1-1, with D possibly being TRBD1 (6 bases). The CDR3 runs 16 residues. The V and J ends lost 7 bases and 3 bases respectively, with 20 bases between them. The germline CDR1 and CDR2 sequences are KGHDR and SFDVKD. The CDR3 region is CATSPGGGDTDTEAFF. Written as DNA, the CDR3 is TGTGCCACCAGCCCGGGAGGGGGGGACACGGACACTGAAGCTTTCTTT.

CDR3 sequence reads: CASSLGGTGQNEKLFF. CDR3 nucleotides: TGTGCCAGCAGCTTGGGCGGGACAGGGCAAAATGAAAAACTGTTTTTT. This rearrangement joins TRBV5-4 to TRBJ1-4; 9 positions agree with TRBD1. The CDR3 consists of 16 residues. From germline, CDR1 is SGHNT and CDR2 YYREEE (reference sequence). With V trimmed by 0 bases and J by 5 bases, 5 bases remained unmatched.

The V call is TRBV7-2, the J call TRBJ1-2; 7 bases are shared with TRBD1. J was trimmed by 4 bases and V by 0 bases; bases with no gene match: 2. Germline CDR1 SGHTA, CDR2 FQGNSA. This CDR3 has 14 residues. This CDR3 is CASSLAPGGYGYTF. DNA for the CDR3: TGTGCCAGCAGCTTAGCGCCAGGGGGCTATGGCTACACCTTC.

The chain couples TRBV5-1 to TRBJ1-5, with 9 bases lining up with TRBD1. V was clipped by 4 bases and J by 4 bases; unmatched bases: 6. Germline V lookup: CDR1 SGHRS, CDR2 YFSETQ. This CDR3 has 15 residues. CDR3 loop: CASSAGQGRNQPQHF. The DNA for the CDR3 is TGCGCCAGCAGCGCGGGACAGGGTCGGAATCAGCCCCAGCATTTT.

The CDR3 coding sequence is TGTGCCAGTAGTATGTCGCAGAATCAGCCCCAGCATTTT. Its protein is CASSMSQNQPQHF. The chain is built from TRBV19 and TRBJ1-5, with D uncertain. The V end was cut by 3 bases, the J end by 4 bases, with 7 bases between. This CDR3 has 13 amino acids. The germline gives CDR1 LNHDA, CDR2 SQIVND (reference sequence).

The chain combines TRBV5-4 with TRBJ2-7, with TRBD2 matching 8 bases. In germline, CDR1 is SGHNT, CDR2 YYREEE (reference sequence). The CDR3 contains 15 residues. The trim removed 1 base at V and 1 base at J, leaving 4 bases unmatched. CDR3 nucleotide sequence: TGTGCCAGCAGCTTGAGCGGGAGTAGGTCCTACGAGCAGTACTTC. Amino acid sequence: CASSLSGSRSYEQYF.

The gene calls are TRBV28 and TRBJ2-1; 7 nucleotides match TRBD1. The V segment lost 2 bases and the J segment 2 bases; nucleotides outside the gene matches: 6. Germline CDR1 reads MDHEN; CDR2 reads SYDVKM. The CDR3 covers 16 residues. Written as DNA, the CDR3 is TGTGCCAGCAGTTTACCCGACAGGGTAGCCTACAATGAGCAGTTCTTC. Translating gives CASSLPDRVAYNEQFF.

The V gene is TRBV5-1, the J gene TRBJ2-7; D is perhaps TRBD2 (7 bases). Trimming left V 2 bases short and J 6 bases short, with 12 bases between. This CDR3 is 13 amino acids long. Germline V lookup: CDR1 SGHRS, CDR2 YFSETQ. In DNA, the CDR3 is TGCGCCAGCAGCTTCGGGGGGCCGGGCGAGCAGTACTTC. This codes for CASSFGGPGEQYF.

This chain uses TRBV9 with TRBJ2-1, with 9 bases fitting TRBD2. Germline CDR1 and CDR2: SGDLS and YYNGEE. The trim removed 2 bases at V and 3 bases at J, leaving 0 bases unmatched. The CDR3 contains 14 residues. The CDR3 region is CASSVSGSYNEQFF. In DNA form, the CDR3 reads TGTGCCAGCAGCGTTAGCGGGAGCTACAATGAGCAGTTCTTC.

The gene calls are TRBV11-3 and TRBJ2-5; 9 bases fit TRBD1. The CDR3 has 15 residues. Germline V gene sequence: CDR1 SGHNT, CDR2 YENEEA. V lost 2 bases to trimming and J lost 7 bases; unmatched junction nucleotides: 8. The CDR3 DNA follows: TGTGCCAGCAGCTTATCGGGACAGGGCGGTGGGACCCAGTACTTC. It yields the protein CASSLSGQGGGTQYF.

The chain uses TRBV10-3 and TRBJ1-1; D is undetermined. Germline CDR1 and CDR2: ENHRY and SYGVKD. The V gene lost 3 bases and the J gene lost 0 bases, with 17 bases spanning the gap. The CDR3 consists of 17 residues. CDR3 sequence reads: CAISEIRQDNLNTEAFF. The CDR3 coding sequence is TGTGCCATCAGTGAAATTCGGCAGGATAACTTGAACACTGAAGCTTTCTTT.

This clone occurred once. The CDR3: CASSQQGVYNEQFF. The CDR3 DNA sequence: TGTGCCAGCAGTCAACAGGGGGTGTACAATGAGCAGTTCTTC. The V call is TRBV6-5, the J call TRBJ2-1, with 8 nucleotides matching TRBD1. CDR1 and CDR2 (germline): MNHEY, SVGAGI. V trimming: 5 bases; J trimming: 4 bases; junction bases outside the gene matches: 4. This CDR3 is 14 amino acids long.

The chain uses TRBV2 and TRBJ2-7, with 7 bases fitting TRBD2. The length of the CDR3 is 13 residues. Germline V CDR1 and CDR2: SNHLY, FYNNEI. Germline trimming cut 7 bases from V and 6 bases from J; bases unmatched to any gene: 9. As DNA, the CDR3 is TGTGCCAGCAAGAGGGGAGGGGCATCCGAGCAGTACTTC. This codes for CASKRGGASEQYF.

The CDR3 nucleotides are TGCGCCAGCGGGGCCGGGGGAAGCACAGATACGCAGTATTTT. It yields the protein CASGAGGSTDTQYF. The chain carries TRBV10-1 and TRBJ2-3; tentatively, D is TRBD2 (6 bases). Per germline, CDR1 WNHNN and CDR2 SYGVQD (reference sequence). The CDR3 runs to 14 residues. V was shortened by 8 bases and J by 0 bases, with 12 bases between the two germline ends.

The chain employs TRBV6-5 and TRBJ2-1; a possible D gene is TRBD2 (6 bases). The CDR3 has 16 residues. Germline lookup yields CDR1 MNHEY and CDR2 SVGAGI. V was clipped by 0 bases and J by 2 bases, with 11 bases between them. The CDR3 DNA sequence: TGTGCCAGCAGTTACTCGGGGCGGGGAACCTACAATGAGCAGTTCTTC. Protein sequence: CASSYSGRGTYNEQFF.

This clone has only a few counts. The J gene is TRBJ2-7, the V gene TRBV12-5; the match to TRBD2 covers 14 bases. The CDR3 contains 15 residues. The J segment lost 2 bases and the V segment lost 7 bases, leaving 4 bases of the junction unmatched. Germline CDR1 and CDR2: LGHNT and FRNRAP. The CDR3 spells CASAKGLAGAYEQYF. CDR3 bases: TGTGCTAGTGCTAAGGGACTAGCGGGAGCCTACGAGCAGTACTTC.

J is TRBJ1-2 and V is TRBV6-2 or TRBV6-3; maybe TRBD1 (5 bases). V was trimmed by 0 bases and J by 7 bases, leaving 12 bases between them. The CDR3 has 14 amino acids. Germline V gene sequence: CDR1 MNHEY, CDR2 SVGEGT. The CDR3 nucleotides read TGTGCCAGCAGTTACTCAAAGGGGTCTTTTGGCTACACCTTC. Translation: CASSYSKGSFGYTF.

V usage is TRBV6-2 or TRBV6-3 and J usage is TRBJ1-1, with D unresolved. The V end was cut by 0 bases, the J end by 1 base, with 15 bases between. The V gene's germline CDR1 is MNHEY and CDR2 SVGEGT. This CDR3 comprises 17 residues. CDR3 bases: TGTGCCAGCAGTTACTCCCTGGAGGACGTAACGAACACTGAAGCTTTCTTT. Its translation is CASSYSLEDVTNTEAFF.

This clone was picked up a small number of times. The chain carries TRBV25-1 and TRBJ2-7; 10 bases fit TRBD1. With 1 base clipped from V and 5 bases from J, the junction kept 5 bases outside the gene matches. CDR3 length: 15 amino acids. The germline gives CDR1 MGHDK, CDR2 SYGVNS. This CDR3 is CASSELGTGDDEQYF. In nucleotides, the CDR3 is TGTGCCAGCAGTGAATTAGGGACAGGGGACGACGAGCAGTACTTC.

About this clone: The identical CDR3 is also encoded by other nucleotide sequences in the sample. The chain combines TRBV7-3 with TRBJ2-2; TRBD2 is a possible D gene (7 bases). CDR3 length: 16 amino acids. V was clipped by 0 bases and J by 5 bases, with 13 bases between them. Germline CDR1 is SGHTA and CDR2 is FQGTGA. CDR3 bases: TGTGCCAGCAGCTTAACGGGGGGGCGAGAGACCGGGGAGCTGTTTTTT. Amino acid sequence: CASSLTGGRETGELFF. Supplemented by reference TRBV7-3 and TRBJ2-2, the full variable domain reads GAGVSQTPSNKVTEKGKYVELRCDPISGHTALYWYRQSLGQGPEFLIYFQGTGAADDSGLPNDRFFAVRPEGSVSTLKIQRTERGDSAVYLCASSLTGGRETGELFFGEGSRLTVL.

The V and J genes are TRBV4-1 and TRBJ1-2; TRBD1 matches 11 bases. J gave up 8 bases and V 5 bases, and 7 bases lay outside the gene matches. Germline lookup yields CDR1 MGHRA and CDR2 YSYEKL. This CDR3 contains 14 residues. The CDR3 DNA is TGCGCCAGCAGCTATGCCGGGACAGGGGGGGGCTACACCTTC. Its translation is CASSYAGTGGGYTF.

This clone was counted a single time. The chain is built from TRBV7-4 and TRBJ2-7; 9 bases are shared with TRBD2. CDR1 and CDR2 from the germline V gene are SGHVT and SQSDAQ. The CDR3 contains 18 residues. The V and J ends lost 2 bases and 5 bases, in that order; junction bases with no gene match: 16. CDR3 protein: CASSLCGVPGTSKNEQYF. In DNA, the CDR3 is TGTGCCAGCAGCTTATGTGGGGTCCCCGGGACTAGCAAAAACGAGCAGTACTTC.

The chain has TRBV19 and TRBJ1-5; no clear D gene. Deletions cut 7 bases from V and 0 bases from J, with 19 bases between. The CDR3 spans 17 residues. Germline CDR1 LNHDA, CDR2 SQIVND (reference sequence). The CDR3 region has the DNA TGTGCCAGTACTCCACTGAGCGGGGAGGGTAGCAATCAGCCCCAGCATTTT. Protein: CASTPLSGEGSNQPQHF.

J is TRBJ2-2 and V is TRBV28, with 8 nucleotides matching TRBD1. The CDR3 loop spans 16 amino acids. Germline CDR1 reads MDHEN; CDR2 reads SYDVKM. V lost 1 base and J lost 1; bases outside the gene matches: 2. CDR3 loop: CASSLSDRVNTGELFF. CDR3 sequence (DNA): TGTGCCAGCAGTTTATCGGACAGGGTGAACACCGGGGAGCTGTTTTTT.

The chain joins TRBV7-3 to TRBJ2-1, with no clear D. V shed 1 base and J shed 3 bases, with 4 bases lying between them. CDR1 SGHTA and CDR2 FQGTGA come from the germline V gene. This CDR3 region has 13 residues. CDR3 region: CASSLNSYNEQFF. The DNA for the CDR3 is TGTGCCAGCAGCTTAAACAGCTACAATGAGCAGTTCTTC.

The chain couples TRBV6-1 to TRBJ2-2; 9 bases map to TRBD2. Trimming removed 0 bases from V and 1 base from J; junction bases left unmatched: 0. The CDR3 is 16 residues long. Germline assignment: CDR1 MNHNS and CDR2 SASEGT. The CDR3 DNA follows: TGTGCCAGCAGTGAAGCGCGGGGGGGGAACACCGGGGAGCTGTTTTTT. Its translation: CASSEARGGNTGELFF.

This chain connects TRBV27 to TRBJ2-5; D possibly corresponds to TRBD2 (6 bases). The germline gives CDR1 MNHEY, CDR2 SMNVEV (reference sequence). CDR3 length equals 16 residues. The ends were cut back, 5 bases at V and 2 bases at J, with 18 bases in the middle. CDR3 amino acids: CASSNWTRGFQETQYF. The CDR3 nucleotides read TGTGCCAGCAGTAACTGGACCCGGGGGTTTCAAGAGACCCAGTACTTC.